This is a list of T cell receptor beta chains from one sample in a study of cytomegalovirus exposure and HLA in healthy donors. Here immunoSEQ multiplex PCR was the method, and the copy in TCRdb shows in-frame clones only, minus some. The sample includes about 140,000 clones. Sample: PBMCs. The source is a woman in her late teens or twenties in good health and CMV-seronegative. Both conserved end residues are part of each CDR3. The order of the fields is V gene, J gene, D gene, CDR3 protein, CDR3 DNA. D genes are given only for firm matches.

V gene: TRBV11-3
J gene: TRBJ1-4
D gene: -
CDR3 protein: CASGQGRANEKLFF
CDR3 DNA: TGTGCCAGCGGCCAGGGGCGAGCTAATGAAAAACTGTTTTTT

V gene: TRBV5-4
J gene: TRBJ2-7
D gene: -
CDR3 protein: CASSLALTAGEQYF
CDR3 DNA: TGTGCCAGCAGCTTGGCCCTCACGGCGGGCGAGCAGTACTTC

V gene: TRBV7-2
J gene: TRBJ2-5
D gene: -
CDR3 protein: CASSLRTNQETQYF
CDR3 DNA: TGTGCCAGCAGCCTCAGGACAAACCAAGAGACCCAGTACTTC

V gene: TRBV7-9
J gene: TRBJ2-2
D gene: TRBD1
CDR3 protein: CASSLRTGGNTGELFF
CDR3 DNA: TGTGCCAGCAGCTTAAGGACAGGGGGAAACACCGGGGAGCTGTTTTTT

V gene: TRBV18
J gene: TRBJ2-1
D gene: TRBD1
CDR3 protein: CASSPSKTGTEQFF
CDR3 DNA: TGTGCCAGCTCACCATCAAAGACAGGGACTGAGCAGTTCTTC

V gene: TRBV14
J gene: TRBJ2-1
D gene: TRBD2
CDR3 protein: CASSQAGLGQFF
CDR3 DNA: TGTGCCAGCAGCCAAGCGGGACTAGGGCAGTTCTTC

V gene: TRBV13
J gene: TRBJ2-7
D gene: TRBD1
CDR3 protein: CASSSQGVWQYF
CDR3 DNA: TGTGCCAGCAGCTCACAGGGGGTTTGGCAGTACTTC

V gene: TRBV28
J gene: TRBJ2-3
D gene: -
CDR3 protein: CASSLLGATDTQYF
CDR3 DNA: TGTGCCAGCAGTTTATTGGGGGCCACAGATACGCAGTATTTT

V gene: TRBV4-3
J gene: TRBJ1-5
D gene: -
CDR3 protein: CASRVRLVSNQPQHF
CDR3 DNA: TGCGCCAGCAGGGTCCGGTTAGTTAGCAATCAGCCCCAGCATTTT

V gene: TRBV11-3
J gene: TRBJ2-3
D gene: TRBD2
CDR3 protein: CASRGGSSDTQYF
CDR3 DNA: TGTGCCAGCAGGGGCGGGAGTTCAGATACGCAGTATTTT

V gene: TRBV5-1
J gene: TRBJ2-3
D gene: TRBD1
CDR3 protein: CASSPGQGTDTQYF
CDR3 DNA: TGCGCCAGCAGCCCAGGACAGGGCACAGATACGCAGTATTTT

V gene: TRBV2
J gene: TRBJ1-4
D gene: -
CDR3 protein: CASTWGRGATNEKLFF
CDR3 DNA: TGTGCCAGCACATGGGGCAGGGGCGCAACTAATGAAAAACTGTTTTTT

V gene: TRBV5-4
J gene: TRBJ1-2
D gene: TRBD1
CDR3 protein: CASSLVGQGIGYTF
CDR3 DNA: TGTGCCAGCAGCTTGGTGGGACAGGGAATTGGCTACACCTTC

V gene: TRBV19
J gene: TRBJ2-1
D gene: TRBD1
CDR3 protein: CASSILSGGARFF
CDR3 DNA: TGTGCCAGTAGTATCCTTTCAGGGGGCGCGAGATTCTTC

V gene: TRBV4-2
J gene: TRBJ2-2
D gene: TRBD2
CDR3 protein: CASSPLAGDLNTGELFF
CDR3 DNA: TGTGCCAGCAGCCCGTTAGCGGGAGACCTTAACACCGGGGAGCTGTTTTTT

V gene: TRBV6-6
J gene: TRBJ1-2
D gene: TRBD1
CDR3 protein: CASSYGGQSNYGYTF
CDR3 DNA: TGTGCCAGCAGTTACGGGGGACAGTCTAACTATGGCTACACCTTC

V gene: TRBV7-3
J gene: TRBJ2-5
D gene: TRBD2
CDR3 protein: CASSYGLAEQETQYF
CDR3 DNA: TGTGCCAGCAGCTACGGACTAGCGGAGCAAGAGACCCAGTACTTC

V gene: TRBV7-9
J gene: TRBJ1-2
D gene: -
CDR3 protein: CASGLGSLGLEGYTF
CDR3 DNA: TGTGCCAGTGGGTTAGGATCACTAGGGTTGGAAGGCTACACCTTC

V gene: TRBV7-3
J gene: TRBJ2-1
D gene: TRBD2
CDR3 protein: CASSDGTSGRNEQFF
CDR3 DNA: TGTGCCAGCAGCGACGGGACTAGCGGGAGAAATGAGCAGTTCTTC

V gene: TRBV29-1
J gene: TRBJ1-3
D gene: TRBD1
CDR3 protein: CSATGVGNTIYF
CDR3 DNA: TGCAGCGCGACAGGGGTCGGAAACACCATATATTTT

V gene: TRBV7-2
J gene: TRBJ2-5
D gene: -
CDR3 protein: CASSFTSKTETQYF
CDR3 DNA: TGTGCCAGCAGCTTCACGAGCAAAACAGAGACCCAGTACTTC

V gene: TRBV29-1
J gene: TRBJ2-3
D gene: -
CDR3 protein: CSVVGLAGPADTQYF
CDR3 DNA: TGCAGCGTTGTAGGTCTCGCGGGGCCGGCAGATACGCAGTATTTT

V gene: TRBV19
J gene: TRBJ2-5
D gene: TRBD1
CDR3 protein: CASSGTDQETQYF
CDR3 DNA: TGTGCCAGTTCCGGGACAGACCAAGAGACCCAGTACTTC

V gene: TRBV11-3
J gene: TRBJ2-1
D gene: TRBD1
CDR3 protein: CASSPRQGYNEQFF
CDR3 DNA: TGTGCCAGCAGCCCGAGACAGGGATACAATGAGCAGTTCTTC

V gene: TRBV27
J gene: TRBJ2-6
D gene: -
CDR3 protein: CASSLSSGANVLTF
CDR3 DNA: TGTGCCAGCAGTTTGAGCTCTGGGGCCAACGTCCTGACTTTC

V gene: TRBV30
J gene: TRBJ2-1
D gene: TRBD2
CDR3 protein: CAWTPGTSDYNEQFF
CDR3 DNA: TGTGCCTGGACCCCCGGGACTAGCGACTACAATGAGCAGTTCTTC

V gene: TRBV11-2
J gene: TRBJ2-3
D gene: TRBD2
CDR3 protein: CASSGGVGNLDTQYF
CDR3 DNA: TGTGCCAGCAGCGGGGGGGTTGGGAACCTGGATACGCAGTATTTT

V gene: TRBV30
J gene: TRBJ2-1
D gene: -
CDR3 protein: CAWSVRAYNEQFF
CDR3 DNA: TGTGCCTGGAGTGTACGGGCCTACAATGAGCAGTTCTTC

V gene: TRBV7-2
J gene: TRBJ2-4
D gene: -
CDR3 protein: CASSLGGSKNIQYF
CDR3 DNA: TGTGCCAGCAGCCTCGGCGGCAGCAAAAACATTCAGTACTTC

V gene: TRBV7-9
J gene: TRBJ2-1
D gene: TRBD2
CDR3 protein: CASSFVVAGANEQFF
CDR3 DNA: TGTGCCAGCAGCTTTGTAGTAGCGGGAGCAAATGAGCAGTTCTTC

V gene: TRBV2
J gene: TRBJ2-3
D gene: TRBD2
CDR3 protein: CASRTTSGAQYF
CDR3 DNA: TGTGCCAGCAGGACGACTAGCGGGGCGCAGTATTTT

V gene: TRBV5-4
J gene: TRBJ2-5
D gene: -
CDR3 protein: CASSLSSVRRRKETQYF
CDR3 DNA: TGTGCCAGCAGCTTGAGTAGCGTCCGGAGGCGTAAAGAGACCCAGTACTTC

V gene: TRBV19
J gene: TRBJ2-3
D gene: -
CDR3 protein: CASSIEQISTDTQYF
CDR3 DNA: TGTGCCAGTAGTATCGAACAGATCAGCACAGATACGCAGTATTTT

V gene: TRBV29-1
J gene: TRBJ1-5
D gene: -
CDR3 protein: CSVGDTDQPQHF
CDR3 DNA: TGCAGCGTTGGGGACACAGATCAGCCCCAGCATTTT

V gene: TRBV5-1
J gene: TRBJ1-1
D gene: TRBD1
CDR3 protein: CASTIPGQGTEAFF
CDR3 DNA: TGCGCCAGCACCATACCGGGACAGGGCACTGAAGCTTTCTTT

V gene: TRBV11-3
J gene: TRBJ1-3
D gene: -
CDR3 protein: CASSLPSSGNTIYF
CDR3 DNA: TGTGCCAGCAGCTTACCTTCCTCTGGAAACACCATATATTTT

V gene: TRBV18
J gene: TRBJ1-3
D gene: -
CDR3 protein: CASSQGPASGNTIYF
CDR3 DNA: TGTGCCAGCTCTCAGGGGCCTGCCTCTGGAAACACCATATATTTT

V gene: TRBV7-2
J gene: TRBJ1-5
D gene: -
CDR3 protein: CASSLAGGQPQHF
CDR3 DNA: TGTGCCAGCAGCTTAGCAGGGGGTCAGCCCCAGCATTTT

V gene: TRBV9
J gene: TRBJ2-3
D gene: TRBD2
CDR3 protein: CASSSGTSGTDTQYF
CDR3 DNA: TGTGCCAGCAGCTCCGGGACTAGCGGCACAGATACGCAGTATTTT

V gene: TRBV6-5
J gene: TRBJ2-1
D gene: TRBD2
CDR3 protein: CASSYIAGSGSIEQFF
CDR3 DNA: TGTGCCAGCAGTTACATAGCGGGTAGCGGGAGTATTGAGCAGTTCTTC

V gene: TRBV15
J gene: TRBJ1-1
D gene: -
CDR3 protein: CATSRDQWGSMNTEAFF
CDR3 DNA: TGTGCCACCAGCAGAGATCAGTGGGGCAGCATGAACACTGAAGCTTTCTTT

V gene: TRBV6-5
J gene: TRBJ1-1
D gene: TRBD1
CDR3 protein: CASTRLDRAEAFF
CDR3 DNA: TGTGCCAGCACCAGATTAGACAGGGCTGAAGCTTTCTTT

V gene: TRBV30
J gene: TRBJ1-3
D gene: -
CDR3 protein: CAWQLTGFGNTIYF
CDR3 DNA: TGTGCCTGGCAACTTACAGGGTTCGGAAACACCATATATTTT

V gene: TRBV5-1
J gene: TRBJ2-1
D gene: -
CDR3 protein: CASSLEVAVNEQFF
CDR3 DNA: TGCGCCAGCAGCTTGGAGGTAGCGGTCAATGAGCAGTTCTTC

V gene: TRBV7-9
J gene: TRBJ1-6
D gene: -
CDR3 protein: CASTPGGPFDNSPLHF
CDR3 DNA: TGTGCCAGCACCCCCGGGGGGCCGTTTGATAATTCACCCCTCCACTTT